The rows below give T cell receptor beta chains drawn from one sample of a study of blood T cells in healthy people across ages. MiXCR, run by TCRdb on the 5' RACE reads, gives a single entry per CDR3 protein. The data hold 1,800,000 or so distinct CDR3 sequences, with about 39% observed a single time. The specimen was blood. The receptors were gathered from a human donor in good health. The conserved cysteine and the conserved F or W are not part of the CDR3 here. The order of the fields is J gene, V gene, clone size, CDR3 protein. Rows may omit the clone size; those that give it use once, few, many or a size class.

j_gene: TRBJ2-1; v_gene: TRBV2; abundance: NA; CDR3aa: ASSYYSNEQF
j_gene: TRBJ1-2; v_gene: TRBV7-9; abundance: NA; CDR3aa: ASSSTPPGQLIYGYT
j_gene: TRBJ2-3; v_gene: TRBV4-3; abundance: NA; CDR3aa: ASSHGERGARDTQY
j_gene: TRBJ2-3; v_gene: TRBV27; abundance: NA; CDR3aa: ASSAGQSGGDTQY
j_gene: TRBJ2-4; v_gene: TRBV12-3/TRBV12-4; abundance: once; CDR3aa: ASRTTQAKNIQY
j_gene: TRBJ2-7; v_gene: TRBV29-1; abundance: many; CDR3aa: SVRDRVLYYEQY
j_gene: TRBJ2-3; v_gene: TRBV20-1; abundance: NA; CDR3aa: SAHNTGTGTDTQY
j_gene: TRBJ1-1; v_gene: TRBV7-2; abundance: NA; CDR3aa: ASSLKTGEAF
j_gene: TRBJ2-7; v_gene: TRBV28; abundance: NA; CDR3aa: ASGGIFSYEQY
j_gene: TRBJ2-3; v_gene: TRBV15; abundance: NA; CDR3aa: ATSIGAGTDTQY
j_gene: TRBJ2-3; v_gene: TRBV6-6; abundance: few; CDR3aa: ASSNRDGGTDTQY
j_gene: TRBJ2-1; v_gene: TRBV7-2; abundance: NA; CDR3aa: ASSPGTGASNEQF
j_gene: TRBJ2-5; v_gene: TRBV20-1; abundance: few; CDR3aa: SARDQVGETQY
j_gene: TRBJ1-2; v_gene: TRBV6-6; abundance: few; CDR3aa: ASSSQGVTDNYGYT
j_gene: TRBJ2-6; v_gene: TRBV7-2; abundance: NA; CDR3aa: ASSLAKPGRQGGGANVLT
j_gene: TRBJ1-1; v_gene: TRBV7-9; abundance: few; CDR3aa: ASSENTGEAF
j_gene: TRBJ1-4; v_gene: TRBV7-2; abundance: few; CDR3aa: ASSLFAAANEKLF
j_gene: TRBJ2-7; v_gene: TRBV7-9; abundance: few; CDR3aa: ASNEPGRYEQY
j_gene: TRBJ2-1; v_gene: TRBV6-2/TRBV6-3; abundance: NA; CDR3aa: ASRPVAGGYYNEQF
j_gene: TRBJ1-2; v_gene: TRBV5-1; abundance: NA; CDR3aa: ASSPDYANYGYT
j_gene: TRBJ1-6; v_gene: TRBV29-1; abundance: NA; CDR3aa: SVGGPTNSPLH
j_gene: TRBJ2-4; v_gene: TRBV7-2; abundance: NA; CDR3aa: ASSSSWGNIQY
j_gene: TRBJ2-7; v_gene: TRBV29-1; abundance: few; CDR3aa: SVDEAGGSYEQY
j_gene: TRBJ2-3; v_gene: TRBV5-1; abundance: NA; CDR3aa: ASSLAGTYGTDTQY
j_gene: TRBJ2-1; v_gene: TRBV7-3; abundance: NA; CDR3aa: ASSLIGGTYNGQF
j_gene: TRBJ1-5; v_gene: TRBV3-1; abundance: NA; CDR3aa: ASSLTGGPDQPQH
j_gene: TRBJ2-6; v_gene: TRBV20-1; abundance: NA; CDR3aa: SAYRRDREFSGANVLT
j_gene: TRBJ2-5; v_gene: TRBV29-1; abundance: few; CDR3aa: SVQQTGAPPETQY
j_gene: TRBJ1-6; v_gene: TRBV7-2; abundance: few; CDR3aa: AAAIGPSSPLH
j_gene: TRBJ2-1; v_gene: TRBV9; abundance: few; CDR3aa: ASSPVGQIYNEQF
j_gene: TRBJ1-6; v_gene: TRBV12-3/TRBV12-4; abundance: few; CDR3aa: ASSFAGDNSPLH
j_gene: TRBJ1-4; v_gene: TRBV20-1; abundance: NA; CDR3aa: SATHGQAGEKLF
j_gene: NA; v_gene: TRBV10-3; abundance: few; CDR3aa: AISRDTEILSEQY
j_gene: TRBJ2-3; v_gene: TRBV6-2/TRBV6-3; abundance: NA; CDR3aa: ASSPRPNTDTQY
j_gene: TRBJ2-7; v_gene: TRBV28; abundance: once; CDR3aa: ASSFWAQEQY
j_gene: TRBJ2-1; v_gene: TRBV15; abundance: few; CDR3aa: ATSSSGDSYNEQF
j_gene: TRBJ1-2; v_gene: TRBV5-5; abundance: few; CDR3aa: ASLSQDGTGSNYGYT
j_gene: TRBJ2-1; v_gene: TRBV7-3; abundance: NA; CDR3aa: ASSYASGVSHNEQF
j_gene: TRBJ2-6; v_gene: TRBV5-1; abundance: few; CDR3aa: ASSLREAGANVLT
j_gene: TRBJ1-2; v_gene: TRBV20-1; abundance: NA; CDR3aa: SALGGKGGGYT
j_gene: TRBJ2-7; v_gene: TRBV2; abundance: NA; CDR3aa: ASSERTSGHSSYEQY
j_gene: TRBJ2-5; v_gene: TRBV7-9; abundance: NA; CDR3aa: ASSPTGGFETQY
j_gene: TRBJ2-5; v_gene: TRBV29-1; abundance: NA; CDR3aa: SVLQVPGLNIETQY
j_gene: TRBJ2-1; v_gene: TRBV4-1; abundance: NA; CDR3aa: ASSQQSDTYNEQF
j_gene: TRBJ1-5; v_gene: TRBV12-3/TRBV12-4; abundance: few; CDR3aa: ASSSGGYGASNQPQH
j_gene: TRBJ2-1; v_gene: TRBV12-3/TRBV12-4; abundance: few; CDR3aa: ASSSPGQLRDEQF
j_gene: TRBJ1-2; v_gene: TRBV7-3; abundance: few; CDR3aa: ASSSRTGEGYT
j_gene: TRBJ1-1; v_gene: TRBV12-3/TRBV12-4; abundance: NA; CDR3aa: ASSLVTLGTEAF
j_gene: TRBJ2-7; v_gene: TRBV3-1; abundance: NA; CDR3aa: ASSPGLAGGPRHEQY